This paragraph reports one T cell receptor (beta chain). Its antigen remains unknown. A much bigger clone sits one base away, suggesting this may be a read error. The data stem from a study of tumor-infiltrating lymphocytes in primary liver carcinoma. Looking at the study overall: Tumors were stage T1-T3 N0M0, about 4 to 11 cm across. Whole-study findings and limits: Less overlap was seen in tumor-adjacent and tumor-blood pairs than in tumor region pairs.

RNA was extracted from whole blood without cell sorting, alongside germline DNA. Production of TCR beta cDNA used around 500 ng total RNA together with a constant-region primer. What produced the TCR beta libraries was three nested multiplex PCR rounds using slightly modified ARM-PCR. A C-beta reverse primer was combined with TRBV1-TRBV30 forward primers in the first two PCR rounds, and each round had about 10 cycles. TCRdb fed the multiplex PCR reads into MiXCR, producing one record per CDR3 protein. The data show approximately 300,000 distinct CDR3 sequences, around three fifths seen once. Trimming left V 6 bases short and J 8 bases short, with 20 bases between. The CDR3 covers 15 residues. Germline V gene data show CDR1 as MNHNS and CDR2 as SASEGT.

The rearrangement links TRBV6-1 to TRBJ2-1; D is perhaps TRBD1 (6 bases). Sample: peripheral blood. The receptor was derived from a man aged 40-50 years with primary liver carcinoma and hepatitis B virus infection. DNA of the CDR3: TGTGCCAGCAGGGACCCGGGACATGGAAAGGATGAGCAGTTCTTC. It specifies CASRDPGHGKDEQFF.